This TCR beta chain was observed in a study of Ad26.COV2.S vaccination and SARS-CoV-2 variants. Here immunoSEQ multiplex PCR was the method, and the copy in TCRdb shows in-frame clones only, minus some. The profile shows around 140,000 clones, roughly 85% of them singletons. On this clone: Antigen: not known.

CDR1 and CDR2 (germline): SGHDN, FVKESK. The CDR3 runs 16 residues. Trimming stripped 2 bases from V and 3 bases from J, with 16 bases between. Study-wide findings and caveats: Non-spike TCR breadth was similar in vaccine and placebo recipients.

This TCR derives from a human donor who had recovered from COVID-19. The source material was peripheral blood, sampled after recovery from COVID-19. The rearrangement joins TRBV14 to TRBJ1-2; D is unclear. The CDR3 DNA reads TGTGCCAGCAGCCAAACTATGAGACCCAAACACTATGGCTACACCTTC. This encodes CASSQTMRPKHYGYTF. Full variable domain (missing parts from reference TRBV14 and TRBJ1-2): EAGVTQFPSHSVIEKGQTVTLRCDPISGHDNLYWYRRVMGKEIKFLLHFVKESKQDESGMPNNRFLAERTGGTYSTLKVQPAELEDSGVYFCASSQTMRPKHYGYTFGSGTRLTVV.